This T cell receptor (beta chain) was found in a study of tumor-infiltrating lymphocytes in oesophageal squamous cell carcinoma. This clonotype was counted at least ten times. V lost 8 bases and J lost 15, with 14 bases in between. There are 10 residues in the CDR3. Per the germline V gene, CDR1 is SGHTA and CDR2 is FQGNSA. TCRdb fed the PCR reads into MiXCR, producing one record per CDR3 protein. The sample lists about 11,000 distinct CDR3 sequences; about 50% were seen once. V gene TRBV7-2 combines with J gene TRBJ2-1, with a possible D match to TRBD2 (5 bases). The clonotype originates from a male donor with esophageal squamous cell carcinoma. Sequenced sample: esophageal tumor tissue. CDR3 loop: CASGPRSGFF. CDR3 nucleotides: TGTGCCAGCGGACCGAGAAGCGGGTTCTTC.